These 31 T cell receptor beta chains were sequenced from one sample in a study of T cells in Graves' hyperthyroidism and ophthalmopathy. The source material, RNA transcripts, was used to amplify TCR beta CDR3 regions. Carried out on the TCR CDR3, a first-round RT-PCR used the HTBI primer set. One entry per CDR3 protein results from TCRdb running MiXCR on the multiplex PCR reads. The sample records 500,000 to 600,000 distinct CDR3 sequences, around 43% being singletons. Sequenced input: peripheral blood or thyroid tissue (not recorded which). The receptors were sampled from an adult woman with Graves' disease, either hyperthyroidism or ophthalmopathy (not recorded which).

Comments on this clonotype: A much larger clone is a single base away; this may be a read error. This likely comes from a read error, as the CDR3 has no conserved phenylalanine or tryptophan at its end. This chain joins TRBV7-3 and TRBJ1-1; weak D call: TRBD1 (6 bases). CDR1 is SGHTA and CDR2 is FQGTGA in the germline V gene. The CDR3 runs 16 residues. V was cut by 1 base and J by 5 bases, with 17 bases left in between. CDR3 protein: CASSLIGAGGLTEAFV. The CDR3 DNA is TGTGCCAGCAGCTTAATAGGCGCGGGGGGCCTGACTGAAGCTTTCGTT.

CDR3 coding DNA: TGCAGCGTTGAGTACTTCCAGGACAGGCGACAGAACACTGAAGCTTTCTTT. This encodes CSVEYFQDRRQNTEAFF. This chain connects TRBV29-1 to TRBJ1-1; 7 positions match TRBD1. Trimming cost V 3 bases and J 1 base; bases outside gene matches: 14. In germline, CDR1 is SQVTM, CDR2 ANQGSEA. The CDR3 sequence is 17 residues long.

Details on this clonotype: A read error is possible here, since a much larger clone lies one base away. The V gene is TRBV20-1, the J gene TRBJ1-1; D remains ambiguous. Trimming removed 5 bases from V and 11 bases from J, with 15 bases in between. From germline, CDR1 is DFQATT and CDR2 SNEGSKA (reference sequence). This CDR3 contains 11 residues. Here the CDR3 DNA reads TGCAGTGCTCCCTGGATAGGGCGCGCTTTCTTT. It is translated as CSAPWIGRAFF.

In this sample, this clonotype turned up many times. This chain uses TRBV20-1 with TRBJ2-7, with a weak D call TRBD2 (6 bases). The CDR3 contains 14 residues. Trimming pared 3 bases from V and 7 bases from J, leaving 19 bases between. CDR1 DFQATT and CDR2 SNEGSKA come from the germline V gene (reference sequence). CDR3 region: CSASRASAPWEQYF. CDR3 bases: TGCAGTGCTAGTAGGGCTAGCGCCCCTTGGGAGCAGTACTTC.

In this sample, this clonotype turned up many times. The chain has TRBV19 and TRBJ2-5, with 7 nucleotides matching TRBD1. Germline V gives CDR1 LNHDA, CDR2 SQIVND (reference sequence). This CDR3 spans 15 amino acids. Trimming took 6 bases from V and 8 from J; bases not matched to a gene: 15. For the CDR3, the DNA is TGTGCCAGTAGCACGAACATCGGGGACAGCGGTACCCAGTACTTC. Its translation is CASSTNIGDSGTQYF. Full variable domain (missing parts from reference TRBV19 and TRBJ2-5): DGGITQSPKYLFRKEGQNVTLSCEQNLNHDAMYWYRQDPGQGLRLIYYSQIVNDFQKGDIAEGYSVSREKKESFPLTVTSAQKNPTAFYLCASSTNIGDSGTQYFGPGTRLLVL.

The chain has TRBV20-1 and TRBJ1-5, with TRBD1 as a possible D gene (5 bases). The CDR3 runs 14 residues. Trimming stripped 3 bases from V and 3 bases from J, with 12 bases between. Germline V gene data show CDR1 as DFQATT and CDR2 as SNEGSKA (reference sequence). The CDR3 spells CSASAGADNQPQHF. As DNA, the CDR3 is TGCAGTGCTAGCGCCGGGGCAGACAATCAGCCCCAGCATTTT.

V gene TRBV27 combines with J gene TRBJ2-7; TRBD1 matches 7 bases. The CDR3 contains 13 residues. Germline values: CDR1 MNHEY, CDR2 SMNVEV (reference sequence). The trim removed 6 bases at V and 3 bases at J, leaving 5 bases unmatched. For the CDR3, the DNA is TGTGCCAGCAGGCCGACAGGGATCTACGAGCAGTACTTC. Translated: CASRPTGIYEQYF.

As for this clonotype: The junction and the germline gene differ at one end; a read error may be behind it. The chain has TRBV18 and TRBJ2-7; no firm D call. CDR1 and CDR2 from the germline V gene are KGHSH and LQKENI. CDR3 length: 14 amino acids. The CDR3 DNA reads as TGTGCCAGCTCACCACCATCCGTTTCCTACGGGCAGTACTTC. The encoded protein is CASSPPSVSYGQYF. Using reference TRBV18 and TRBJ2-7 for the parts outside the CDR3, the full variable domain is NAGVMQNPRHLVRRRGQEARLRCSPMKGHSHVYWYRQLPEEGLKFMVYLQKENIIDESGMPKERFSAEFPKEGPSILRIQQVVRGDSAAYFCASSPPSVSYGQYFGPGTRLTVT.

The chain links TRBV6-5 to TRBJ2-5; 7 bases are a match to TRBD1. Germline assignment: CDR1 MNHEY and CDR2 SVGAGI. This CDR3 comprises 15 residues. Germline trimming cut 6 bases from V and 0 bases from J; bases unmatched to any gene: 7. The DNA for the CDR3 is TGTGCCAGCAGCAATACAGGGGCGTACCAAGAGACCCAGTACTTC. Translating it yields CASSNTGAYQETQYF.

There are many counts of this clonotype. This chain joins TRBV14 and TRBJ2-2; D not certain. CDR1 and CDR2 (germline): SGHDN, FVKESK. Trimming shortened V by 8 bases and J by 0 bases, and 4 bases separated the two germline ends. The CDR3 runs 12 residues. The CDR3 nucleotides read TGTGCCAGCCGCGCGAACACCGGGGAGCTGTTTTTT. This translates into CASRANTGELFF. Full variable domain (outside the CDR3, taken from reference TRBV14 and TRBJ2-2): EAGVTQFPSHSVIEKGQTVTLRCDPISGHDNLYWYRRVMGKEIKFLLHFVKESKQDESGMPNNRFLAERTGGTYSTLKVQPAELEDSGVYFCASRANTGELFFGEGSRLTVL.

The J gene is TRBJ1-6, the V gene TRBV6-5; the D is unclear. The germline CDR1 and CDR2 sequences are MNHEY and SVGAGI. Trimming took off 6 bases at V and 5 bases at J, with 11 bases between the two ends. This CDR3 is 14 amino acids long. The CDR3 protein is CASRLQTDNSPLHF. CDR3 nucleotide sequence: TGTGCCAGCAGACTCCAGACTGATAATTCACCCCTCCACTTT.

The chain links TRBV11-2 to TRBJ2-2, with D possibly being TRBD1 (5 bases). The V and J ends lost 2 bases and 4 bases respectively, with 11 bases between them. Germline V CDR1 and CDR2: SGHAT, FQNNGV. CDR3 length: 15 amino acids. The CDR3 DNA reads as TGTGCCAGCAGCTTACGCAGGGTTGCCACCGGGGAGCTGTTTTTT. Its translation is CASSLRRVATGELFF.

The V call is TRBV10-3, the J call TRBJ1-2; TRBD1 might be the D (6 bases). V gave up 4 bases and J gave up 6 bases, with 21 bases separating them. Per the germline V gene, CDR1 is ENHRY and CDR2 is SYGVKD. The CDR3 runs to 16 residues. CDR3 in amino acids: CAISARQASGDDGYTF. CDR3 coding DNA: TGTGCCATCAGTGCCCGACAGGCTTCCGGGGACGATGGCTACACCTTC.

The chain carries TRBV2 and TRBJ1-4; no reliable D call. Germline loops: CDR1 SNHLY, CDR2 FYNNEI. Trimming took off 4 bases at V and 8 bases at J, with 11 bases between the two ends. This CDR3 is built from 13 residues. The CDR3 coding sequence is TGTGCCAGCAGTGGGGGAGAAGGGGAAAAACTGTTTTTT. Its protein is CASSGGEGEKLFF.

CDR3 bases: TGCAGCGCCAGACAGGGCGAAGAGACCCAGTACTTC. Translating gives CSARQGEETQYF. The chain has TRBV29-1 and TRBJ2-5, with 7 bases identical to TRBD1. Germline CDR1 SQVTM, CDR2 ANQGSEA. V was pared by 7 bases and J by 3 bases, with 5 bases of the junction left unmatched. CDR3 length: 12 amino acids. Full variable domain (outside the CDR3, taken from reference TRBV29-1 and TRBJ2-5): SAVISQKPSRDICQRGTSLTIQCQVDSQVTMMFWYRQQPGQSLTLIATANQGSEATYESGFVIDKFPISRPNLTFSTLTVSNMSPEDSSIYLCSARQGEETQYFGPGTRLLVL.

The chain recombines TRBV7-6 with TRBJ1-1, with TRBD1 matching 9 bases. The CDR3 is 15 amino acids. Germline V gene sequence: CDR1 SGHVS, CDR2 FNYEAQ. V gave up 1 base and J gave up 5 bases; unmatched junction bases: 5. CDR3 bases: TGTGCCAGCAGCTTAGAGGGGACAGGGAAAACTGAAGCTTTCTTT. Residues: CASSLEGTGKTEAFF.

The V and J genes are TRBV2 and TRBJ1-4; D unresolved. Trimming took off 2 bases at V and 0 bases at J, with 16 bases between the two ends. Germline values: CDR1 SNHLY, CDR2 FYNNEI. The CDR3 extends over 18 amino acids. In nucleotides, the CDR3 is TGTGCCAGCAGTGAAAGGTCCCATTCCCCGGCAACTAATGAAAAACTGTTTTTT. Its protein is CASSERSHSPATNEKLFF.

The J gene is TRBJ2-2, the V gene TRBV7-6; D could derive from TRBD1 or TRBD2 (5 bases each). This CDR3 is built from 14 residues. Deletions cut 5 bases from V and 4 bases from J, with 11 bases between. The germline V gene encodes CDR1 SGHVS and CDR2 FNYEAQ. The CDR3 protein is CASSPAGTTGELFF. The DNA of the CDR3 is TGTGCCAGCAGCCCGGCCGGGACCACCGGGGAGCTGTTTTTT. Drawing the rest from reference TRBV7-6 and TRBJ2-2, the complete variable domain is GAGVSQSPRYKVTKRGQDVALRCDPISGHVSLYWYRQALGQGPEFLTYFNYEAQQDKSGLPNDRFSAERPEGSISTLTIQRTEQRDSAMYRCASSPAGTTGELFFGEGSRLTVL.

This clonotype has at least ten counts. This CDR3 is CSARDRTGHNYGYTF. CDR3 DNA sequence: TGCAGTGCTAGAGACCGGACAGGGCATAACTATGGCTACACCTTC. This chain joins TRBV20-1 and TRBJ1-2, with 8 bases aligning to TRBD1. Germline-derived CDR1 and CDR2 are DFQATT and SNEGSKA (reference sequence). The CDR3 consists of 15 residues. Trimming at V came to 0 bases and at J to 1 base, leaving 4 bases not matched to a gene.

The rearrangement joins TRBV20-1 to TRBJ1-2, with D tentatively TRBD1 (6 bases). CDR1 is DFQATT and CDR2 is SNEGSKA in the germline V gene (reference sequence). The CDR3 runs 14 residues. Trimming took off 2 bases at V and 6 bases at J, with 16 bases between the two ends. The CDR3 sequence is CSARRLGGGNGYTF. The CDR3 DNA is TGCAGTGCTAGAAGATTGGGAGGGGGTAATGGCTACACCTTC.

Regarding this clonotype: This sequence may be a read error, since a much larger clone differs from it by one base. The chain uses TRBV10-3 and TRBJ1-5; maybe TRBD1 (6 bases). V was shortened by 6 bases and J by 6 bases, with 18 bases between the two germline ends. The CDR3 length is 15 residues. From germline, CDR1 is ENHRY and CDR2 SYGVKD. The CDR3 sequence is CAISLMTGGLQPQHF. CDR3 coding DNA: TGTGCCATCAGCCTGATGACGGGGGGCCTTCAGCCCCAGCATTTT.

V and J are TRBV2 and TRBJ2-1; possibly TRBD2 for D (5 bases). The CDR3 extends over 11 amino acids. The V gene's germline CDR1 is SNHLY and CDR2 FYNNEI. The V end was cut by 8 bases, the J end by 6 bases, with 8 bases between. CDR3 residues: CASGRGNEQFF. CDR3 DNA sequence: TGTGCCAGCGGGAGAGGCAATGAGCAGTTCTTC.

The rearrangement uses TRBV19 and TRBJ2-2; 12 bases match TRBD2. The length of the CDR3 is 18 residues. CDR1 is LNHDA, CDR2 SQIVND, per germline (reference sequence). V lost 0 bases to trimming and J lost 3 bases; unmatched junction nucleotides: 5. CDR3 DNA: TGTGCCAGTAGTATAGATCGACTAGCGGGAGCTTACACCGGGGAGCTGTTTTTT. This translates into CASSIDRLAGAYTGELFF.

This clonotype was seen repeatedly, ten times or more. The chain uses TRBV6-1 and TRBJ1-1; D gene uncertain. Germline V gives CDR1 MNHNS, CDR2 SASEGT. V gave up 7 bases and J gave up 3 bases, with 12 bases separating them. This CDR3 contains 13 residues. CDR3 nucleotides: TGTGCCAGCACCCCCCGGCTGGACACTGAAGCTTTCTTT. This sequence encodes CASTPRLDTEAFF.

The chain combines TRBV30 with TRBJ2-2, with TRBD1 matching 8 bases. CDR3 length equals 14 residues. The germline gives CDR1 GTSNPN, CDR2 SVGIG (reference sequence). Trimming at V came to 4 bases and at J to 3 bases, leaving 4 bases not matched to a gene. In nucleotides, the CDR3 is TGTGCCTGGACAGGGACAGGCTACACCGGGGAGCTGTTTTTT. Translation: CAWTGTGYTGELFF. Combining the CDR3 with reference TRBV30 and TRBJ2-2 gives the whole variable domain SQTIHQWPATLVQPVGSPLSLECTVEGTSNPNLYWYRQAAGRGLQLLFYSVGIGQISSEVPQNLSASRPQDRQFILSSKKLLLSDSGFYLCAWTGTGYTGELFFGEGSRLTVL.

The chain links TRBV20-1 to TRBJ2-4; D gene unclear. Germline V gene sequence: CDR1 DFQATT, CDR2 SNEGSKA (reference sequence). The CDR3 is 12 residues long. The V gene lost 2 bases and the J gene lost 8 bases, with 10 bases spanning the gap. This CDR3 is CSARTGRYIQYF. In DNA, the CDR3 is TGCAGTGCTAGAACCGGCAGGTACATTCAGTACTTC.

The chain has TRBV20-1 and TRBJ1-6, with TRBD1 matching 8 bases. From germline, CDR1 is DFQATT and CDR2 SNEGSKA (reference sequence). Trimming at V came to 0 bases and at J to 7 bases, leaving 5 bases not matched to a gene. The CDR3 sequence is 15 residues long. CDR3 sequence (DNA): TGCAGTGCTAGAGACGGACAGGGCTCCAATTCACCCCTCCACTTT. Protein sequence: CSARDGQGSNSPLHF.

The genes are TRBV3-1 and TRBJ2-5, with D perhaps being TRBD1 or TRBD2 (5 bases each). This CDR3 has 13 residues. From germline, CDR1 is LGHDT and CDR2 YNNKEL (reference sequence). Trimming removed 0 bases at V and 4 bases at J, with 6 bases between. CDR3 nucleotide sequence: TGTGCCAGCAGCCAAGAGGGGGTAGAGACCCAGTACTTC. Its protein product is CASSQEGVETQYF.

Here the CDR3 reads CSAYTGTHTEKLFF. In nucleotides, the CDR3 is TGCAGTGCTTATACCGGGACACACACTGAAAAACTGTTTTTT. This chain links TRBV20-1 with TRBJ1-4; D is possibly TRBD1 (6 bases). The germline V and J ends were trimmed by 5 bases and 7 bases, with 17 bases remaining between them. CDR1 and CDR2 (germline): DFQATT, SNEGSKA (reference sequence). The CDR3 has 14 amino acids.

The chain uses TRBV2 and TRBJ1-1; 7 bases line up with TRBD1. Germline V CDR1 and CDR2: SNHLY, FYNNEI. Trimming at V came to 8 bases and at J to 6 bases, leaving 12 bases not matched to a gene. CDR3 length equals 14 residues. Here the CDR3 reads CASSPGAGGSEAFF. The CDR3 nucleotides are TGTGCCAGCTCACCCGGCGCAGGGGGATCTGAAGCTTTCTTT.

This clonotype showed up many times. The chain has TRBV19 and TRBJ1-2; a possible D gene is TRBD1 (5 bases). Trimming removed 2 bases from V and 6 bases from J, with 10 bases in between. The CDR3 spans 13 residues. Germline V gene sequence: CDR1 LNHDA, CDR2 SQIVND (reference sequence). CDR3 region: CASSIIQAHGYTF. Here the CDR3 DNA reads TGTGCCAGTAGTATAATACAGGCCCATGGCTACACCTTC.